The source of this T cell receptor beta chain is a study of shared clonotypes between healthy human individuals. Generated by immunoSEQ multiplex PCR, the TCRdb table keeps only in-frame clones and is missing some. This table holds 1,400,000 or so clones, approximately 98.5% found once. The TCR sequence derives from a young man in good health. The sample taken for sequencing was naive CD4+ T cells sorted from blood. Subset meaning: CD45RA+ positively selected.

The CDR3 reads CASSKRGGLVEKLFF. CDR3 DNA: TGTGCCAGCAGTAAAAGGGGGGGATTGGTTGAAAAACTGTTTTTT. The rearrangement links TRBV7-2 to TRBJ1-4; possibly TRBD1 for D (6 bases). Germline V gives CDR1 SGHTA, CDR2 FQGNSA. The CDR3 consists of 15 residues. The V end lost 6 bases, the J end lost 7 bases, and 18 bases lay between the germline ends.